The source of this T cell receptor (beta chain) is a study of blood T cell repertoires in COVID-19. Study details: Sites across the United States, Italy and Spain contributed samples from acute and convalescent COVID-19. T cells, B-cell-depleted T cells, or PBMCs provided the cDNA or gDNA that served as material.

Germline loops: CDR1 MNHEY, CDR2 SMNVEV (reference sequence). The CDR3 sequence is 18 residues long. V shed 6 bases, J shed 3 bases, and the junction held 18 bases outside the gene matches. Original analysis: Reference gene primers were amplified, and this amplification served to estimate nucleated cell counts. TCRdb keeps only in-frame clones here, not all; method: immunoSEQ multiplex PCR. V, J and clone size reflect that table, while D and trimming were determined from the DNA. This sample yields approximately 140,000 clones, of which about four fifths are seen a single time; 1.5% to 2% belongs to the top ten.

The V call is TRBV27, the J call TRBJ2-5, with 8 nucleotides matching TRBD2. The sample taken for sequencing was peripheral blood. The TCR originated in a human donor in a cohort sampled during active COVID-19. The CDR3: CASRLTGGRSWWEETQYF. The CDR3 nucleotides read TGTGCCAGCAGACTTACGGGCGGGAGGTCTTGGTGGGAAGAGACCCAGTACTTC.